This entry features one T cell receptor (beta chain) sequence. Its cognate antigen has yet to be identified. There are no base qualities to consult, and no much larger clone falls within one base. Libraries were prepared through the immunoSEQ multiplex PCR assay. The multiplex PCR relied on a mix of 60 forward primers for TCR Vbeta segments and 13 reverse primers for TCR Jbeta segments. The CDR3 region of rearranged TCR beta genes was amplified from genomic DNA by a multiplex PCR assay. The Illumina HiSeq System was used to sequence the amplified TCR beta libraries as 87-base-pair reads. The paper's processing steps were these. A later analysis counted tens of millions of unique TCR beta chains across the 550 to 750 repertoires, and roughly 9.9 million of these chains were shared by at least two donors. Raw reads were error-corrected and collapsed into unique sequences by a nearest-neighbor algorithm in which closely related sequences were merged to remove PCR and sequencing errors. Alignment of CDR3 sequences to IMGT reference sequences was used to assign V, D and J gene segments. For a sequence to be retained, a match of at least six nucleotides was required to both a V gene segment and a J gene segment. Rearrangements were called productive when the CDR3 lacked stop codons and stayed in frame with V and J; all others were non-productive. CDR3 was defined by IMGT convention, running from the second conserved V-encoded cysteine to the conserved J-encoded phenylalanine. The earlier analysis of around 640 of the donors excluded sequences that lacked an unambiguous match to a single V gene segment. An earlier analysis of some 610 of the donors called V segments functional above 56.7% productive rearrangements and segregating when the between-donor standard deviation exceeded 5%. A statistical classification framework was built to diagnose cytomegalovirus status from the catalog of TCR beta chain sequences. V and J gene assignment, in a later analysis, came from comparing TCR nucleotide sequences with IMGT/GENE-DB human TR gene sequences. A later analysis assigned CDR3 sequences and most-parsimonious VDJ recombination scenarios with the TCRdist pipeline. In a later analysis, each TCR beta chain was defined by its CDR3 amino acid sequence together with its V-gene family, and reads lacking a unique V-gene family were excluded. As a way to deal with suspected cross-contamination and a sequencing artifact, a later analysis dropped roughly 620 nucleotide sequences that were highly shared and had low generation probability. For each public chain, a later analysis derived a clonal expansion index from normalized ranks of inferred template counts within each repertoire. Generation probabilities in a later analysis came from a VDJ recombination model fitted to out-of-frame rearrangements, and those results were checked against IGoR. A later analysis scored TCR-TCR, TCR-HLA and TCR-CMV co-occurrence with hypergeometric tests, applying a repertoire-size bias correction to TCR pairs. In a later analysis, false discovery rates were estimated by permuting HLA or CMV assignments 20 times. In a later analysis, co-occurring TCRs were grouped using DBSCAN, with TCRdist sequence similarity added in when clustering inside HLA-allele-positive subsets. Repertoires with fewer than 30,000 or more than 120,000 public chains, plus five repertoires with anomalous nucleotide sharing, were excluded from co-occurrence clustering. The immuneACCESS repertoire file appears here via TCRdb, limited to in-frame rearrangements. These files lack a portion of the clones; in checked studies, under half of the deficit traces to unresolved V genes, and the cause of the others is not known. The V and J calls and the clone size are those of that table, but D and trimming were determined from the DNA. The sample profile shows roughly 100,000 clones; approximately 16% of them were found once. Roughly 0.8% of the sample belongs to the ten largest clones.

Based on the germline V gene, the CDR1 and CDR2 sequences are SGHTA and FQGNSA. V is shortened by 1 base, J by 5 bases, and the region joining them spans 20 bases. From the cysteine through the phenylalanine, the CDR3 covers 17 amino acids. CDR3 DNA only is kept here, 51 bases in frame from base 1. These data come from a study of cytomegalovirus exposure and HLA in healthy donors listed by TCRdb under 2017. Some background on the complete study: An earlier analysis of roughly 610 of the donors reported around 280 Gb of sequence data and 90 million to 120 million unique TCR beta sequences obtained from some 170 million T cells. All discovery cohort repertoires had been generated using a single sequencing platform. Because of strong linkage in the cohort, roughly five DR-DQ haplotypes were treated as single units for association and clustering. Class I and class II HLA loci were covered by the typing at four-digit resolution. The number of donors typed differed by locus, with about 629-640 for A, B, C, DRB1 and DQB1, around 500 for DQA1, about 610 for DPA1, and around 450 for DPB1. The aim of the study was to test whether cataloging public T cell receptors could identify signatures of past pathogen exposure. A separate validation cohort of about 110 different subjects was used in addition to the approximately 700-subject first cohort. The study combined high-throughput TCR immunosequencing, statistical association of individual TCRs with disease status, and machine learning to predict cytomegalovirus infection status. To decide whether each TCR beta V gene segment behaved as functional or pseudogenic, an earlier analysis of 587 of the donors relied on high-throughput TCR beta sequencing. Genome-wide SNP genotypes for about 55% of the 666 donors were used in a later genetic analysis, which treated that subset as a discovery cohort. Of the roughly 400 genotyped donors, about 80% fell in the genetic ancestry cluster associated with self-reported Caucasian donors. The study used immunosequencing to profile the T cell repertoires of approximately 690 subjects and linked those repertoires to cytomegalovirus serostatus. Donor age, sex, ethnicity and CMV serostatus were collected together with the repertoire data. Approximately 300 gigabases of sequencing data and 70 million to 100 million unique TCR sequences made up an early release that covered over 550 HLA-typed donors. Across about 380 genotyped donors of the cohort, an average of approximately 240,000 unique TCR beta nucleotide sequences per donor were sequenced, and approximately 17% of those sequences were non-productive. In a later analysis, previously published TCR beta repertoires from more than 500 donors were re-analyzed and high-resolution HLA genotyping was added so that TCR occurrence patterns could be studied. The later analysis used no new phenotypic data to find candidate immune exposures, relying instead on TCR beta sequences and their occurrence across donors. Overall study outcomes, separate from this receptor: Compared with equally common non-associated chains, HLA-associated TCR beta chains in a later analysis were more clonally expanded and had lower generation probabilities. Because counts were too low, roughly 17 rarely observed V segments, including chromosome 9 orphons, were left out of the earlier analysis of over 550 of the donors. Roughly uniform sequencing depth across donors was assumed in presence/absence analyses, although this assumption may not hold. The classifier was reported to diagnose cytomegalovirus status with high specificity and sensitivity in both the original and validation cohorts. According to a later genetic analysis, donors in an Asian-associated ancestry cluster had fewer N-insertions in productive TCRs than the approximately 630-donor mean. Strong co-occurrence of HLA alleles, especially DR and DQ, made assigning TCR associations to individual alleles difficult. A later analysis reported that several top co-occurrence clusters appeared linked to parvovirus B19, influenza, CMV and Epstein-Barr virus. In the study, around 150 TCR beta chains were listed as associated with cytomegalovirus. In an earlier analysis of some 640 of the donors, most TCR beta V segments were observed in productive rearrangements about 87% or about 30% of the time, broadly matching IMGT annotations. For the cohort, immune exposure information was limited to CMV serostatus. Linkage disequilibrium might explain the correlated functional status among segregating V segments, but an unknown experimental factor could not be ruled out. Because some donors lacked HLA typing at each locus, the association tests relied only on the typed subset. A later analysis found that most CMV-associated TCR beta chains appeared HLA-restricted, with HLA associations seemingly driven largely by CMV exposure. In a later analysis, TCR association rates were found to vary across HLA loci, with the most associated TCRs seen for DRB1 alleles and the fewest for HLA-C alleles. While some public TCRs were present in many individuals, most TCR sequences turned up only very rarely across donors. A group of highly shared sequence variants was considered likely to be a technical artifact of the sequencing pipeline. The cohort was sequenced for TCR beta chains only, and without alpha or paired-chain data the features that could be detected were limited. A further reported finding was that TCR beta sequences accurately predicted the HLA-A and HLA-B alleles for most subjects in the first cohort. An association between a missense DCLRE1C variant and V-gene and J-gene trimming of TCR beta chains was found in a later genetic analysis and replicated in an independent cohort. In vitro tests confirmed that a few of the cytomegalovirus-associated TCR beta chains recognize cytomegalovirus antigens. Specific HLA alleles were associated with roughly 17,000 TCR beta sequences at a false discovery rate of 0.05 in a later analysis. According to the authors, the approach could potentially be generalized to other disease states and immunological phenotypes. Some IMGT-functional V segments, including TRBV6-2 and TRBV6-3, could not be told apart with the 87-base-pair reads, so those segments were excluded.

The cohort comprised fewer than 700 healthy bone marrow donors. Cohort members were all nominally healthy when sampled, although unrecorded immune exposures were likely present. The donor was CMV seronegative and belonged to the group of 352 seronegative cohort members. A peripheral blood sample was collected from each donor, and TCR beta sequencing was performed on peripheral blood mononuclear cells. Genomic DNA was extracted from the blood cell samples with the Qiagen DNeasy Blood Extraction Kit. The V and J genes are TRBV7-2 and TRBJ2-5, with a tentative D gene TRBD2 over 5 matching bases. Sequencing used PBMCs. The receptor's source is a female donor in good health and CMV-seronegative. The CDR3 region: CASSLVSRAKPGETQYF. The DNA sequence is as follows: TGTGCCAGCAGCTTAGTTTCCCGGGCCAAGCCGGGGGAGACCCAGTACTTC.